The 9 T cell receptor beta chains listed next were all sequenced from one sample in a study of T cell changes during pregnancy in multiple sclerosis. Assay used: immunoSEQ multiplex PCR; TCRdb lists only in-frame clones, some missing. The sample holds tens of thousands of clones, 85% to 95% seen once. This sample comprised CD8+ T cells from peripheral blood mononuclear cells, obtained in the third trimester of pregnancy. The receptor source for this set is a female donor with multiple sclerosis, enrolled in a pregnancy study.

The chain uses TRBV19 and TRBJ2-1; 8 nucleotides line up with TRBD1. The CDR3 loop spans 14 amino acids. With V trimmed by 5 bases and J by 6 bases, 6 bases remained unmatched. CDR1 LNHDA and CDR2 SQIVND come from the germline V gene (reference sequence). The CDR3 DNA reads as TGTGCCAGTAGTTGGACAGGGTTCGGCAATGAGCAGTTCTTC. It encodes CASSWTGFGNEQFF.

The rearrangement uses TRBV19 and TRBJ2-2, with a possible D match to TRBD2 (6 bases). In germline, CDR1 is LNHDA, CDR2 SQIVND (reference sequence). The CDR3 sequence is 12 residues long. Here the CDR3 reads CAAGFPVGELFF. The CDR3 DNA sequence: TGTGCGGCGGGGTTCCCCGTCGGGGAGCTGTTTTTT.

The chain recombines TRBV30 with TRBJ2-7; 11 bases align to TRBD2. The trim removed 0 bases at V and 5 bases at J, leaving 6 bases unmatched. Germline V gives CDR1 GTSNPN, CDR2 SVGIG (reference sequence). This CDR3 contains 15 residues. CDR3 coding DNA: TGTGCCTGGAGTGTCAGTAAACTAGCGGGAGACGAGCAGTACTTC. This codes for CAWSVSKLAGDEQYF.

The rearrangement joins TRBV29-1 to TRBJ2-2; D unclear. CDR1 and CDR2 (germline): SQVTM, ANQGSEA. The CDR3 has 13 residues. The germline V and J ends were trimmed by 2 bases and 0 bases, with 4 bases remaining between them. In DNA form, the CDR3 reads TGCAGCGTTGAAACTGCGAACACCGGGGAGCTGTTTTTT. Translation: CSVETANTGELFF.

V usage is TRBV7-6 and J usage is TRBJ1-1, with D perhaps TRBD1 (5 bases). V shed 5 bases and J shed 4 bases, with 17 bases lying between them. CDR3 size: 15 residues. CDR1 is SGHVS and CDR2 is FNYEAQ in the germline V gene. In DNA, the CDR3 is TGTGCCAGCAGCGCCCGGCAGGGCGGTGGCACTGAAGCTTTCTTT. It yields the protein CASSARQGGGTEAFF.

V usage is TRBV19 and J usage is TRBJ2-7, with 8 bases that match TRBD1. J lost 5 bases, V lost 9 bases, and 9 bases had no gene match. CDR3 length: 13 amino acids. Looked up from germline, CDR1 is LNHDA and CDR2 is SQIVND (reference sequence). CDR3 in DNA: TGTGCCAGCTCACAGGGGGTAATCAACGAGCAGTACTTC. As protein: CASSQGVINEQYF.

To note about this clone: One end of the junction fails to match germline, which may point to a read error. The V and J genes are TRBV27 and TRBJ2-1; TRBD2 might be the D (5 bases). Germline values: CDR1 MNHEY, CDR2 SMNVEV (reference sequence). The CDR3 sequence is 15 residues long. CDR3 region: CASSHGEGGYSEQFF. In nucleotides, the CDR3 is TGTGCCAGCAGTCACGGGGAAGGTGGGTACAGTGAGCAGTTCTTC.

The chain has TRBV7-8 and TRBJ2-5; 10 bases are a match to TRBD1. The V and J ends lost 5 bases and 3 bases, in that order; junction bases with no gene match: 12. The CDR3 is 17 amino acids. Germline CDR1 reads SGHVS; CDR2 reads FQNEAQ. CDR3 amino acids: CASSAAGTGEREETQYF. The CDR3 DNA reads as TGTGCCAGCAGCGCTGCCGGGACAGGGGAGAGGGAAGAGACCCAGTACTTC.

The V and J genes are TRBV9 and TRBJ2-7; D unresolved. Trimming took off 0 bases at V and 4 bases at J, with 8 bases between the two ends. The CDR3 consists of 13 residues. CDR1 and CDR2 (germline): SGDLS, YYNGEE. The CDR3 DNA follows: TGTGCCAGCAGCGTAGGGCCCGCATACGAGCAGTACTTC. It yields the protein CASSVGPAYEQYF.